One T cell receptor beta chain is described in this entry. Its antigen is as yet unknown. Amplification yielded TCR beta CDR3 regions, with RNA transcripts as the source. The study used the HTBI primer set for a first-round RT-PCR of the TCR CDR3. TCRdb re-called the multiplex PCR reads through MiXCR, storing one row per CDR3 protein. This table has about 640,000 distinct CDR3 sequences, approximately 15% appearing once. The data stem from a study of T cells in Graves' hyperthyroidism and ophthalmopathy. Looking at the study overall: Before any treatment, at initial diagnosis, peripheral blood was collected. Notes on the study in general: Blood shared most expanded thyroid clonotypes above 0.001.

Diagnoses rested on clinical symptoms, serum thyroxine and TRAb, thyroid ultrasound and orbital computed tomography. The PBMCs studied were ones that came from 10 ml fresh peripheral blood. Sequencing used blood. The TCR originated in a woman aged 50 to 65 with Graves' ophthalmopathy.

The CDR3 sequence: CASTPRGFQETQYF. The CDR3 DNA follows: TGTGCCAGCACCCCCCGGGGGTTTCAAGAGACCCAGTACTTC. The chain combines TRBV6-2 or TRBV6-3 with TRBJ2-5; tentatively, D is TRBD2 (6 bases). The V gene's germline CDR1 is MNHEY and CDR2 SVGEGT. Trimming removed 7 bases at V and 2 bases at J, with 14 bases between. This CDR3 has 14 amino acids.